This note documents a single TCR beta chain sequence. This sample was included in a study of shared clonotypes between healthy human individuals. CDR1 is MNHNS, CDR2 SASEGT, per germline. V lost 3 bases, J lost 6 bases, and 14 bases lay in between. The CDR3 is made up of 14 amino acids. Sorted-subset replicate PCRs used 150 to 200 ng of genomic DNA. This amount corresponded to approximately 30,000 T cell genomes. Authors' analysis steps: Because ImmunoSEQ provided only junction sequences with no quality scores, the filtering differed. Sequencing used immunoSEQ multiplex PCR; TCRdb keeps in-frame clones, though not all of them. D and trimming were read from the DNA, whereas the V and J calls and clone size are those reported in that table. The sample consists of approximately 2.4 million clones, about 94% of them appearing once. Donors comprised healthy HIV-negative adults lacking recent acute infections or vaccinations. Splitting the CD4+ cells yielded a CD45RA+ naive subset and a CD45RA-negative memory subset.

The receptor was derived from a man younger than 35 in good health. What was sequenced was naive CD4+ T cells sorted from blood. Subset noted: CD45RA+ positively selected. The chain recombines TRBV6-1 with TRBJ1-2; possible D gene TRBD1, 5 bases. CDR3 coding DNA: TGTGCCAGCAGTGATGTGGTGGGGGGTAATGGCTACACCTTC. This encodes CASSDVVGGNGYTF.